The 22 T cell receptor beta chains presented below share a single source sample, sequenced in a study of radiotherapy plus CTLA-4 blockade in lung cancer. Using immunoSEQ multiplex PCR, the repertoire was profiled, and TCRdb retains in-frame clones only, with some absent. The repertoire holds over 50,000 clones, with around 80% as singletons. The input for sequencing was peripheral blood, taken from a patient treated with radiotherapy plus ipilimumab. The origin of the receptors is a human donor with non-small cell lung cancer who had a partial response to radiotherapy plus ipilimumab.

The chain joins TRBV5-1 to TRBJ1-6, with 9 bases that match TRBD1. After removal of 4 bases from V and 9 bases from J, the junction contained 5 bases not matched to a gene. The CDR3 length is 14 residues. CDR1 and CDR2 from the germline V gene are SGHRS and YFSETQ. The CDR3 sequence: CASSTGTGSSPLHF. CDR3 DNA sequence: TGCGCCAGCAGCACCGGGACAGGGAGTTCACCCCTCCACTTT.

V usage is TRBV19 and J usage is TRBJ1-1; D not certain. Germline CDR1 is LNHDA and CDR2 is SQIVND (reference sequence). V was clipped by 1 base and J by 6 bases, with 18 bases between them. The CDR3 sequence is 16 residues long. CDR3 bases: TGTGCCAGTAGTATAGTGGCCCCCTCTCCAGAGGCTGAAGCTTTCTTT. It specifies CASSIVAPSPEAEAFF.

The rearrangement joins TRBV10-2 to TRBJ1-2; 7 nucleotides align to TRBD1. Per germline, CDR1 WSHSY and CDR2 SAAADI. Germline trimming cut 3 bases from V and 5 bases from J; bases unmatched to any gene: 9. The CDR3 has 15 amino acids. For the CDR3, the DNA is TGCGCCAGCAGTGAAGACTGGGACAGTTCTTATGGCTACACCTTC. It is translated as CASSEDWDSSYGYTF.

CDR3 in amino acids: CATSRDRVQPQHF. The CDR3 bases are TGTGCCACCAGCAGGGACAGGGTTCAGCCCCAGCATTTT. V gene TRBV15 combines with J gene TRBJ1-5; 8 positions agree with TRBD1. The germline V gene encodes CDR1 LNHNV and CDR2 YYDKDF (reference sequence). This CDR3 is built from 13 residues. Unmatched junction bases numbered 1, after V lost 3 bases and J lost 6 bases.

The CDR3 nucleotides read TGCGCCAGCAGCTTGGACCAGGGCACAGATACGCAGTATTTT. Protein product: CASSLDQGTDTQYF. The V call is TRBV5-1, the J call TRBJ2-3; D call uncertain. Trimming removed 0 bases from V and 1 base from J, with 6 bases in between. This CDR3 is 14 amino acids long. CDR1 SGHRS and CDR2 YFSETQ come from the germline V gene.

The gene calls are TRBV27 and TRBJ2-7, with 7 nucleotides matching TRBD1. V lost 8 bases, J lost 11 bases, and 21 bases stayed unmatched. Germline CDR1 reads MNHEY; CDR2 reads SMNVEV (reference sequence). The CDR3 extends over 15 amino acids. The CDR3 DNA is TGTGCCAGCGCCCTAGGGACAGCCCTCCCTACGAGGGAGTACTTC. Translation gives CASALGTALPTREYF.

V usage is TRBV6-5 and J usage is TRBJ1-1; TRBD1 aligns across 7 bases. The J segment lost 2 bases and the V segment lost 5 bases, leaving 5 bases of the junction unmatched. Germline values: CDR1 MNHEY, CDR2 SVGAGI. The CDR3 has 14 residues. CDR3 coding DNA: TGTGCCAGCAGTACGACAGGGAGTAACACTGAAGCTTTCTTT. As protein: CASSTTGSNTEAFF.

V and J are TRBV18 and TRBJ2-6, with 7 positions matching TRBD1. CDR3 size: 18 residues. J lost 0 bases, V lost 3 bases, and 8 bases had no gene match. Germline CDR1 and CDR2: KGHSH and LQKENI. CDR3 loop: CASSPRGQAFSGANVLTF. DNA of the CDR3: TGTGCCAGCTCACCTAGAGGACAGGCGTTCTCTGGGGCCAACGTCCTGACTTTC.

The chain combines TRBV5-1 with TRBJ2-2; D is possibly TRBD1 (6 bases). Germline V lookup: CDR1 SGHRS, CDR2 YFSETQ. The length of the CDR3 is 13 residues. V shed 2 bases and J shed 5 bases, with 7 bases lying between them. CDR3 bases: TGCGCCAGCAGCTTCACAGGGACCGGGGAGCTGTTTTTT. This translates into CASSFTGTGELFF. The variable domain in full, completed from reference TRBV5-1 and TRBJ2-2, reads KAGVTQTPRYLIKTRGQQVTLSCSPISGHRSVSWYQQTPGQGLQFLFEYFSETQRNKGNFPGRFSGRQFSNSRSEMNVSTLELGDSALYLCASSFTGTGELFFGEGSRLTVL.

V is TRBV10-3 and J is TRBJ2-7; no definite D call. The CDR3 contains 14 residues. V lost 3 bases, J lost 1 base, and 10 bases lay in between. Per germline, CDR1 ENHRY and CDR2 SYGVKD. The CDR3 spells CAISDNGVSYEQYF. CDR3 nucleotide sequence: TGTGCCATCAGTGATAACGGTGTTTCCTACGAGCAGTACTTC.

The CDR3 protein is CASSIMGQLNQPQHF. The CDR3 DNA reads TGTGCCAGTAGTATAATGGGACAGCTCAATCAGCCCCAGCATTTT. V usage is TRBV19 and J usage is TRBJ1-5, with 7 bases matching TRBD1. CDR1 is LNHDA, CDR2 SQIVND, per germline (reference sequence). V trimming: 2 bases; J trimming: 3 bases; junction bases outside the gene matches: 4. The CDR3 contains 15 residues.

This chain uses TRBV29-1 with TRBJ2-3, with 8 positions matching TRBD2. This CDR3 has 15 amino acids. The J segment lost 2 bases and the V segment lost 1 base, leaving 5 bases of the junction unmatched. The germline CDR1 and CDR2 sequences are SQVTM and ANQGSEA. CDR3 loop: CSVEGLAGNTDTQYF. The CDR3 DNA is TGCAGCGTTGAAGGCCTAGCGGGTAACACAGATACGCAGTATTTT.

CDR3 residues: CASSVNRGPSGNTIYF. Here the CDR3 DNA reads TGTGCCAGCAGCGTAAACAGGGGGCCCTCTGGAAACACCATATATTTT. The chain combines TRBV9 with TRBJ1-3; 9 bases align to TRBD1. The CDR3 runs to 16 residues. J gave up 0 bases and V 1 base, and 2 bases lay outside the gene matches. Germline V CDR1 and CDR2: SGDLS, YYNGEE. The whole variable domain, remainder taken from reference TRBV9 and TRBJ1-3, is DSGVTQTPKHLITATGQRVTLRCSPRSGDLSVYWYQQSLDQGLQFLIQYYNGEERAKGNILERFSAQQFPDLHSELNLSSLELGDSALYFCASSVNRGPSGNTIYFGEGSWLTVV.

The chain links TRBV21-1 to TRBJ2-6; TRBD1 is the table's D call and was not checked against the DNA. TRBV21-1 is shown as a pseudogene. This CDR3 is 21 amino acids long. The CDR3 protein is CASENQRWRTGVRSGANVLTF. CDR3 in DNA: TGTGCCAGCGAAAACCAGCGCTGGCGGACAGGGGTACGCTCTGGGGCCAACGTCCTGACTTTC.

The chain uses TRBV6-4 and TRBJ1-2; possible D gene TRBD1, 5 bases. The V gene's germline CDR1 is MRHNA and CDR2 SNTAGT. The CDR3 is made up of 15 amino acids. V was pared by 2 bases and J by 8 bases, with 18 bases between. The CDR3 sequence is CASSDNKPGGVGYTF. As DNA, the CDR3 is TGTGCCAGCAGTGACAACAAACCCGGAGGGGTCGGCTACACCTTC.

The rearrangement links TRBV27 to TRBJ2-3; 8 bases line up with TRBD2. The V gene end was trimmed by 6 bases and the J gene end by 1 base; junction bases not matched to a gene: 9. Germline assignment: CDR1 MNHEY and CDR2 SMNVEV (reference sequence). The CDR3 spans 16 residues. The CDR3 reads CASSLNPRGGTDTQYF. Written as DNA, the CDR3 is TGTGCCAGCAGCCTCAATCCGCGGGGGGGCACAGATACGCAGTATTTT.

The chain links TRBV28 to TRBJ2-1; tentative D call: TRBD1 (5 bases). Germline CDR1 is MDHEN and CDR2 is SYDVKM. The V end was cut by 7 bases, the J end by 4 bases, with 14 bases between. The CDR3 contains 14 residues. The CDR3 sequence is CASIEGARYNEQFF. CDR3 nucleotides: TGTGCCAGCATAGAAGGGGCGCGATACAATGAGCAGTTCTTC.

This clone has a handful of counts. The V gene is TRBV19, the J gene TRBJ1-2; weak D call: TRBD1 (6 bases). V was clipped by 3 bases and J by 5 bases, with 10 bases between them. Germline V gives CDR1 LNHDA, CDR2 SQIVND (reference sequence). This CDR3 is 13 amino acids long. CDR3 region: CASSINRDYGYTF. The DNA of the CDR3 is TGTGCCAGTAGTATTAACAGGGATTATGGCTACACCTTC.

The CDR3 DNA is TGTGCCAGCAGTGAAGGGGGGGGGTGGTCCCTCCACTTT. Protein product: CASSEGGGWSLHF. The rearrangement uses TRBV6-1 and TRBJ1-6; TRBD1 might be the D (5 bases). Looked up from germline, CDR1 is MNHNS and CDR2 is SASEGT. The CDR3 runs 13 residues. Trimming took off 1 base at V and 14 bases at J, with 12 bases between the two ends.

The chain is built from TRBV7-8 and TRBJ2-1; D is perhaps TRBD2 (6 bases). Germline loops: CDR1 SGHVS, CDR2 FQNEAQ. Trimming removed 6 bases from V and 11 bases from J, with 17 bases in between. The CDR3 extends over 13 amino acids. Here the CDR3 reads CASREGGEAQQFF. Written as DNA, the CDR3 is TGTGCCAGCAGAGAAGGAGGGGAAGCTCAGCAGTTCTTC.

CDR3 loop: CASRDRGRGGSTEAFF. CDR3 sequence (DNA): TGTGCCAGTCGGGACAGGGGGCGAGGGGGGAGCACTGAAGCTTTCTTT. The chain uses TRBV21-1 and TRBJ1-1; no check of the table's D call, TRBD1, against the DNA was made. TRBV21-1 is given as a pseudogene. The CDR3 is 16 amino acids.

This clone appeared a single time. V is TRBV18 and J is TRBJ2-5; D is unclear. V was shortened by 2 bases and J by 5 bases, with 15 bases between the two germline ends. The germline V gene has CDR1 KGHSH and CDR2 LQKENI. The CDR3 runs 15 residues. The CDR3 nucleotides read TGTGCCAGCTCACCATACGCCGCGGTACGGGAGACCCAGTACTTC. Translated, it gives CASSPYAAVRETQYF.